These 21 T cell receptor beta chains originate from one sample sequenced in a study of cytomegalovirus exposure and HLA in healthy donors. The PCR contained 60 Vbeta and 13 Jbeta primers. Assay: immunoSEQ multiplex PCR; the TCRdb copy retains only in-frame clones and omits some. The sample contains 150,000 to 200,000 clones, 81% of which appear only once. Material: PBMCs. The source is a man younger than 30 in good health and CMV-seronegative.

The CDR3 is CSVVGVVYTEAFF. For the CDR3, the DNA is TGCAGCGTTGTAGGGGTCGTGTACACTGAAGCTTTCTTT. The chain links TRBV29-1 to TRBJ1-1, with D tentatively TRBD1 (5 bases). Germline V lookup: CDR1 SQVTM, CDR2 ANQGSEA. There are 13 residues in the CDR3. The germline V and J ends were trimmed by 4 bases and 3 bases, with 12 bases remaining between them.

The V and J genes are TRBV19 and TRBJ2-7; D possibly corresponds to TRBD1 (6 bases). The ends were cut back, 2 bases at V and 6 bases at J, with 14 bases in the middle. The CDR3 is made up of 14 amino acids. Germline CDR1 and CDR2: LNHDA and SQIVND (reference sequence). The CDR3 coding sequence is TGTGCCAGTAGTATAACGGGGACACTACGCGAGCAGTACTTC. Protein product: CASSITGTLREQYF.

The genes are TRBV28 and TRBJ2-2; no clear D. The V end lost 4 bases, the J end lost 3 bases, and 21 bases lay between the germline ends. This CDR3 spans 18 amino acids. Germline values: CDR1 MDHEN, CDR2 SYDVKM. The CDR3 sequence: CASSYVPVQRLDTGELFF. The CDR3 DNA sequence: TGTGCCAGCAGTTACGTTCCGGTCCAGAGGTTGGACACCGGGGAGCTGTTTTTT.

The chain employs TRBV5-1 and TRBJ1-2; a weak D match, TRBD1 (5 bases). This CDR3 has 14 amino acids. Germline V lookup: CDR1 SGHRS, CDR2 YFSETQ. V gave up 4 bases and J gave up 2 bases, with 12 bases separating them. CDR3 nucleotides: TGCGCCAGCAGCCCCTGGACACAAAACTATGGCTACACCTTC. This sequence encodes CASSPWTQNYGYTF. The full variable domain, in which reference TRBV5-1 and TRBJ1-2 provide the parts outside the CDR3, is KAGVTQTPRYLIKTRGQQVTLSCSPISGHRSVSWYQQTPGQGLQFLFEYFSETQRNKGNFPGRFSGRQFSNSRSEMNVSTLELGDSALYLCASSPWTQNYGYTFGSGTRLTVV.

In this sample, this clone turned up once. The chain combines TRBV28 with TRBJ1-1, with 7 bases identical to TRBD1. Trimming at V came to 6 bases and at J to 4 bases, leaving 8 bases not matched to a gene. The germline V gene encodes CDR1 MDHEN and CDR2 SYDVKM. The CDR3 consists of 14 residues. CDR3 in amino acids: CASRPDRVGTEAFF. CDR3 bases: TGTGCCAGCAGACCCGACAGGGTAGGCACTGAAGCTTTCTTT.

The V and J genes are TRBV7-8 and TRBJ2-4; perhaps TRBD2 as D (7 bases). The V end was cut by 2 bases, the J end by 15 bases, with 14 bases between. Germline V gives CDR1 SGHVS, CDR2 FQNEAQ. The CDR3 totals 12 residues. CDR3 amino acids: CASSLRRGALYF. As DNA, the CDR3 is TGTGCCAGCAGCTTACGCCGGGGGGCCTTGTACTTC.

The chain combines TRBV19 with TRBJ2-2, with 7 bases identical to TRBD2. The trim removed 1 base at V and 7 bases at J, leaving 6 bases unmatched. The CDR3 extends over 15 amino acids. Germline CDR1 and CDR2: LNHDA and SQIVND (reference sequence). The DNA for the CDR3 is TGTGCCAGTAGTATAGCTAGCGGTACGATCGGGGAGCTGTTTTTT. Translated: CASSIASGTIGELFF.

This clone was detected a few times. J is TRBJ1-1 and V is TRBV11-2, with D perhaps TRBD1 (6 bases). The ends were cut back, 4 bases at V and 1 base at J, with 10 bases in the middle. The V gene's germline CDR1 is SGHAT and CDR2 FQNNGV. The CDR3 consists of 14 residues. CDR3 sequence reads: CASSWGPGNTEAFF. CDR3 nucleotides: TGTGCCAGCAGCTGGGGGCCAGGGAACACTGAAGCTTTCTTT.

This clone has only a few counts. The chain is built from TRBV5-1 and TRBJ2-5; TRBD2 is a possible D gene (7 bases). This CDR3 region has 17 residues. Germline assignment: CDR1 SGHRS and CDR2 YFSETQ. V lost 0 bases and J lost 5, with 20 bases in between. Written as DNA, the CDR3 is TGCGCCAGCAGCTTGGAGGGGCGGGGGCCACGAATGGAGACCCAGTACTTC. Protein product: CASSLEGRGPRMETQYF.

The chain combines TRBV18 with TRBJ1-2, with TRBD1 identical over 9 bases. CDR3 length: 13 amino acids. Germline V gene data show CDR1 as KGHSH and CDR2 as LQKENI. V lost 2 bases and J lost 8; bases outside the gene matches: 3. DNA of the CDR3: TGTGCCAGCTCACCAGGGACAGGGCGCGGCTACACCTTC. Translated: CASSPGTGRGYTF.

The gene calls are TRBV9 and TRBJ2-3, with D tentatively TRBD2 (6 bases). The CDR3 totals 14 residues. The V and J ends lost 0 bases and 2 bases respectively, with 7 bases between them. Germline V gene sequence: CDR1 SGDLS, CDR2 YYNGEE. The CDR3 reads CASSVGGDTDTQYF. The DNA of the CDR3 is TGTGCCAGCAGCGTAGGCGGGGACACAGATACGCAGTATTTT.

The rearrangement uses TRBV29-1 and TRBJ2-7; D is possibly TRBD1 (5 bases). From germline, CDR1 is SQVTM and CDR2 ANQGSEA. V shed 4 bases and J shed 3 bases, with 13 bases lying between them. The CDR3 totals 13 residues. CDR3 bases: TGCAGCGTTGGTCCTGCAGGGCACTACGAGCAGTACTTC. This translates into CSVGPAGHYEQYF.

The gene calls are TRBV27 and TRBJ1-1, with 7 bases lining up with TRBD1. The CDR3 is made up of 16 amino acids. CDR1 is MNHEY and CDR2 is SMNVEV in the germline V gene (reference sequence). The V segment lost 0 bases and the J segment 4 bases; nucleotides outside the gene matches: 8. The chain's CDR3 is CASSLSPGRGFTEAFF. CDR3 DNA: TGTGCCAGCAGTTTATCGCCGGGCAGGGGGTTCACTGAAGCTTTCTTT.

The chain carries TRBV20-1 and TRBJ2-1; no clear D gene. The germline CDR1 and CDR2 sequences are DFQATT and SNEGSKA (reference sequence). The CDR3 runs to 11 residues. CDR3 region: CSKTILDEQFF. Written as DNA, the CDR3 is TGCAGCAAAACTATTCTCGATGAGCAGTTCTTC.

V usage is TRBV4-3 and J usage is TRBJ2-1; 7 nucleotides match TRBD2. CDR1 LGHNA and CDR2 YSLEER come from the germline V gene. The CDR3 is made up of 16 amino acids. The V and J ends lost 3 bases and 1 base, in that order; junction bases with no gene match: 6. The CDR3 bases are TGCGCCAGCAGCCAGAGACGCGGGGGTTCCTACAATGAGCAGTTCTTC. This translates into CASSQRRGGSYNEQFF.

The sample holds one count of this clone. The CDR3 sequence: CASSLRGPAGAYSPLHF. The CDR3, as DNA: TGTGCCAGCAGCTTAAGAGGGCCGGCAGGGGCGTATTCACCCCTCCACTTT. The chain recombines TRBV7-3 with TRBJ1-6; a weak D match, TRBD1 (6 bases). V was pared by 1 base and J by 8 bases, with 18 bases between. Germline CDR1 is SGHTA and CDR2 is FQGTGA. The CDR3 totals 17 residues.

V and J are TRBV28 and TRBJ2-7, with D perhaps TRBD1 (6 bases). Deletions cut 8 bases from V and 2 bases from J, with 10 bases between. The CDR3 is made up of 12 amino acids. Germline lookup yields CDR1 MDHEN and CDR2 SYDVKM. DNA for the CDR3: TGTGCCAGCCAGGGGCCGACCTACGAGCAGTACTTC. Translating gives CASQGPTYEQYF. Full variable domain (rest looked up from reference TRBV28 and TRBJ2-7): DVKVTQSSRYLVKRTGEKVFLECVQDMDHENMFWYRQDPGLGLRLIYFSYDVKMKEKGDIPEGYSVSREKKERFSLILESASTNQTSMYLCASQGPTYEQYFGPGTRLTVT.

The V call is TRBV4-3, the J call TRBJ2-7; 11 bases align to TRBD1. The length of the CDR3 is 18 residues. CDR1 is LGHNA, CDR2 YSLEER, per germline. V gave up 2 bases and J gave up 5 bases; unmatched junction bases: 14. CDR3 sequence reads: CASSQRRTPGTGGHEQYF. The DNA of the CDR3 is TGCGCCAGCAGCCAACGAAGAACCCCCGGGACAGGGGGTCACGAGCAGTACTTC.

The chain links TRBV9 to TRBJ1-3; D remains unclear. V lost 0 bases and J 3 bases, leaving 7 bases between the germline ends. Germline V gene sequence: CDR1 SGDLS, CDR2 YYNGEE. The CDR3 consists of 14 residues. The CDR3 here is CASSVAGFGNTIYF. In DNA, the CDR3 is TGTGCCAGCAGCGTAGCAGGTTTTGGAAACACCATATATTTT.

The V and J genes are TRBV4-3 and TRBJ2-7; D is possibly TRBD2 (6 bases). V dropped 4 bases and J dropped 0 bases, with 13 bases sitting between them. Germline V CDR1 and CDR2: LGHNA, YSLEER. The CDR3 length is 15 residues. The CDR3 sequence is CASSPRKGLSYEQYF. CDR3 bases: TGCGCCAGCAGCCCCCGAAAGGGACTCTCCTACGAGCAGTACTTC.

This sequence joins TRBV5-1 and TRBJ2-7, with 8 bases that match TRBD2. Per germline, CDR1 SGHRS and CDR2 YFSETQ. V was clipped by 4 bases and J by 5 bases; unmatched bases: 8. The CDR3 length is 14 residues. CDR3 in amino acids: CASSVGLVSNEQYF. In DNA, the CDR3 is TGCGCCAGCAGCGTGGGACTAGTGAGTAACGAGCAGTACTTC.